Listed below are T cell receptor beta chains from one sample, sequenced in a study of T cell responses to AZD1222 COVID-19 vaccine. Sequencing was performed with immunoSEQ multiplex PCR; in TCRdb, only in-frame clones are kept and a portion is missing. Here the sample spans more than 150,000 clones, approximately 92% being singletons. This material consisted of peripheral blood, taken on day 0 of AZD1222 vaccination. The origin of the receptors is an adult in good health. Each CDR3 is given with its conserved first and last residue. The D gene is left open where the match is weak. Clone size is not always given. Where it is, it says once, few, many or a class for expanded clones.

size,D,V,J,CDR3,DNA
-,TRBD1,TRBV10-1,TRBJ1-2,CASSEFKDRGYGYTF,TGCGCCAGCAGTGAGTTTAAGGACAGGGGGTATGGCTACACCTTC
-,-,TRBV6-5,TRBJ1-2,CASWSPRGYGYTF,TGTGCCAGCTGGTCCCCTAGGGGCTATGGCTACACCTTC
-,-,TRBV5-1,TRBJ2-7,CASRDSGTYEQYF,TGCGCCAGCAGGGACTCCGGTACCTACGAGCAGTACTTC
few,-,TRBV7-2,TRBJ1-3,CASSFPVSGNTIYF,TGTGCCAGCAGCTTCCCGGTTTCCGGAAACACCATATATTTT
-,TRBD1,TRBV18,TRBJ1-1,CASSPGQGAGTEAFF,TGTGCCAGCTCACCGGGACAGGGGGCGGGGACTGAAGCTTTCTTT
-,-,TRBV4-2,TRBJ1-1,CASSQSTSPGWATEAFF,TGTGCCAGCAGCCAATCCACCAGTCCAGGGTGGGCCACTGAAGCTTTCTTT
-,TRBD1,TRBV29-1,TRBJ1-4,CSASGTGGEKLFF,TGCAGCGCCTCCGGGACAGGGGGGGAAAAACTGTTTTTT
-,TRBD2,TRBV14,TRBJ2-4,CASSRQVAGGIQYF,TGTGCCAGCAGCCGACAGGTAGCGGGGGGCATTCAGTACTTC
-,TRBD1,TRBV5-8,TRBJ1-3,CASSLGTAGNTIYF,TGTGCCAGCAGCCTGGGGACAGCTGGAAACACCATATATTTT
-,-,TRBV7-2,TRBJ1-1,CASSGFQQNTEAFF,TGTGCCAGCAGCGGATTCCAACAGAACACTGAAGCTTTCTTT
-,-,TRBV5-5,TRBJ1-6,CASRDRGNSPLHF,TGTGCCAGCCGCGACAGAGGGAATTCACCCCTCCACTTT
many,-,TRBV27,TRBJ1-4,CASSLTGPDEKLFF,TGTGCCAGCAGCCTCACAGGTCCCGATGAAAAACTGTTTTTT
-,TRBD1,TRBV6-5,TRBJ1-5,CASSSLMTGFNQPQHF,TGTGCCAGCAGTTCCCTCATGACAGGGTTCAATCAGCCCCAGCATTTT
-,TRBD2,TRBV18,TRBJ2-5,CASSPSLAGARQETQYF,TGTGCCAGCTCACCATCACTAGCGGGGGCAAGACAAGAGACCCAGTACTTC
-,-,TRBV7-9,TRBJ1-5,CASSLGPRGWEGDQPQHF,TGTGCCAGCAGCTTAGGCCCGAGGGGCTGGGAAGGAGATCAGCCCCAGCATTTT
-,TRBD2,TRBV5-4,TRBJ2-5,CASSPGLDQETQYF,TGTGCCAGCAGTCCGGGACTAGACCAAGAGACCCAGTACTTC
-,TRBD1,TRBV27,TRBJ1-1,CASSLEQGGTEAFF,TGTGCCAGCAGTTTAGAACAGGGGGGCACTGAAGCTTTCTTT
-,TRBD1,TRBV18,TRBJ1-4,CASSPPGQGASNEKLFF,TGTGCCAGCTCACCGCCGGGACAGGGGGCTTCTAATGAAAAACTGTTTTTT
-,-,TRBV6-5,TRBJ1-1,CASSYSRRQNTEAFF,TGTGCCAGCAGTTACTCCCGAAGGCAGAACACTGAAGCTTTCTTT
-,-,TRBV7-3,TRBJ1-2,CASAFGDRRRYGYTF,TGTGCCAGCGCCTTCGGAGACAGGAGACGCTATGGCTACACCTTC
-,-,TRBV6-6,TRBJ1-1,CASSYGGSNTEAFF,TGTGCCAGCAGTTACGGCGGCAGTAACACTGAAGCTTTCTTT
-,TRBD2,TRBV30,TRBJ2-1,CAWLLTLTGGPGNEQFF,TGTGCCTGGCTATTGACCTTAACGGGGGGGCCTGGGAATGAGCAGTTCTTC
-,TRBD1,TRBV18,TRBJ1-2,CASSPTGNLGDYGYTF,TGTGCCAGCTCACCGACAGGGAATCTAGGGGACTATGGCTACACCTTC
-,-,TRBV4-3,TRBJ1-6,CASSRGGWAYSPLHF,TGCGCCAGCAGCCGAGGTGGCTGGGCTTATTCACCCCTCCACTTT
-,-,TRBV28,TRBJ2-5,CASSTWETQYF,TGTGCCAGCTCAACATGGGAGACCCAGTACTTC
-,-,TRBV7-9,TRBJ2-1,CASSLASWEQFF,TGTGCCAGCAGCTTAGCAAGTTGGGAGCAGTTCTTC
-,TRBD1,TRBV24-1,TRBJ2-3,CATSGTGQATDTQYF,TGTGCCACCAGTGGGACGGGACAGGCCACAGATACGCAGTATTTT
-,TRBD2,TRBV29-1,TRBJ2-1,CSVELVAGAPNEQFF,TGCAGCGTTGAATTAGTAGCGGGGGCCCCCAATGAGCAGTTCTTC
-,-,TRBV6-5,TRBJ2-5,CASKSGPSRGETQYF,TGTGCCAGCAAATCTGGGCCCTCCCGCGGAGAGACCCAGTACTTC
-,-,TRBV7-2,TRBJ2-1,CASSLGWGEQFF,TGTGCCAGCAGCTTAGGGTGGGGGGAGCAGTTCTTC
-,-,TRBV11-2,TRBJ2-5,CASSLWGPGETQYF,TGTGCCAGCAGCTTATGGGGTCCCGGCGAGACCCAGTACTTC
-,-,TRBV19,TRBJ2-5,CASSILHLSQIPQETQYF,TGTGCCAGTAGTATTTTGCACCTAAGCCAGATCCCCCAAGAGACCCAGTACTTC
once,-,TRBV27,TRBJ1-4,CASSQDREKLFF,TGTGCCAGCAGCCAAGACAGGGAAAAACTGTTTTTT
-,-,TRBV10-1,TRBJ2-3,CASRAAGTDTQYF,TGCGCCAGCAGGGCCGCAGGGACAGATACGCAGTATTTT
once,-,TRBV11-2,TRBJ1-4,CASSPLGWEVEKLFF,TGTGCCAGCAGCCCGTTGGGGTGGGAAGTTGAAAAACTGTTTTTT
few,-,TRBV6-5,TRBJ2-2,CASMERNTGELFF,TGTGCCAGCATGGAGCGGAACACCGGGGAGCTGTTTTTT
-,TRBD2,TRBV10-2,TRBJ2-2,CASSLPSGSPWGTGELFF,TGCGCCAGCAGTTTACCTAGCGGGAGCCCCTGGGGAACCGGGGAGCTGTTTTTT
-,-,TRBV19,TRBJ2-1,CASRGVGGDSSYNEQFF,TGTGCCAGTAGAGGTGTAGGTGGCGATAGCTCCTACAATGAGCAGTTCTTC
few,-,TRBV5-1,TRBJ1-5,CASSPDVNQPQHF,TGCGCCAGCAGCCCAGATGTCAATCAGCCCCAGCATTTT
-,-,TRBV4-1,TRBJ2-3,CASSQDRNTDTQYF,TGCGCCAGCAGCCAAGATCGGAACACAGATACGCAGTATTTT
-,-,TRBV30,TRBJ2-1,CAWNRGREQYNEQFF,TGTGCCTGGAATAGGGGACGGGAGCAGTACAATGAGCAGTTCTTC
-,-,TRBV5-1,TRBJ2-3,CASSLMESADTQYF,TGCGCCAGCAGCTTGATGGAGTCGGCAGATACGCAGTATTTT
-,-,TRBV7-8,TRBJ1-5,CASSVTIGPQHF,TGTGCCAGCAGCGTGACGATTGGGCCCCAGCATTTT
-,TRBD2,TRBV6-1,TRBJ2-1,CASSGSSGSSYNEQFF,TGTGCCAGCAGTGGGTCTAGCGGCAGCTCCTACAATGAGCAGTTCTTC
once,-,TRBV6-6,TRBJ1-2,CASLQGDYGYTF,TGTGCCAGCCTCCAGGGAGACTATGGCTACACCTTC
-,-,TRBV5-1,TRBJ1-1,CASSLGQAATEAFF,TGCGCCAGCAGCTTGGGCCAGGCGGCCACTGAAGCTTTCTTT
-,-,TRBV4-1,TRBJ2-1,CASSQEGNRYNEQFF,TGCGCCAGCAGCCAAGAAGGGAACAGATACAATGAGCAGTTCTTC
-,-,TRBV30,TRBJ2-7,CAWGARPGYEQYF,TGTGCCTGGGGGGCGCGACCGGGATACGAGCAGTACTTC
-,-,TRBV6-5,TRBJ2-1,CASSYSKGYRNEQFF,TGTGCCAGCAGTTACTCGAAGGGCTATCGCAATGAGCAGTTCTTC
-,TRBD1,TRBV11-2,TRBJ1-1,CASSAGQHKPEAFF,TGTGCCAGCAGCGCGGGACAGCACAAGCCCGAAGCTTTCTTT
-,-,TRBV13,TRBJ1-1,CASSLGANTEAFF,TGTGCCAGCAGCTTAGGAGCGAACACTGAAGCTTTCTTT
-,-,TRBV2,TRBJ1-5,CATRTGRNSNQPQHF,TGTGCCACCCGAACCGGACGGAATAGCAATCAGCCCCAGCATTTT
-,-,TRBV15,TRBJ1-2,CATSRASSGYTF,TGTGCCACCAGCAGAGCCTCATCTGGCTACACCTTC
-,-,TRBV20-1,TRBJ1-3,CSAQSGAGIYF,TGCAGTGCTCAGTCCGGGGCCGGCATATATTTT
-,-,TRBV19,TRBJ2-2,CASSIVSGELFF,TGTGCCAGTAGTATAGTGAGCGGGGAGCTGTTTTTT
-,-,TRBV19,TRBJ2-7,CASSDMREPYEQYF,TGTGCCAGTAGTGATATGCGGGAACCCTACGAGCAGTACTTC
once,-,TRBV12-2,TRBJ1-5,CASRLGVYSNQPQHF,TGTGCAAGTCGCTTAGGGGTTTATAGCAATCAGCCCCAGCATTTT
once,-,TRBV6-2/TRBV6-3,TRBJ1-2,CASSYGNPGYTF,TGTGCCAGCAGTTATGGAAATCCCGGCTACACCTTC
-,-,TRBV6-2/TRBV6-3,TRBJ2-6,CASSYTSSGANVLTF,TGTGCCAGCAGTTACACTTCCTCTGGGGCCAACGTCCTGACTTTC
-,-,TRBV4-1,TRBJ2-2,CASSQDQVSELFF,TGCGCCAGCAGCCAAGATCAGGTCTCGGAGCTGTTTTTT